This TCR beta chain was identified in a study of blood T cell repertoires in COVID-19. Study at large: Sites across the United States, Italy and Spain contributed samples from acute and convalescent COVID-19. T cells, B-cell-depleted T cells, or PBMCs supplied cDNA or gDNA.

Germline V gives CDR1 SGHTS, CDR2 YDEGEE. The V and J ends lost 4 bases and 0 bases respectively, with 17 bases between them. This CDR3 is 17 amino acids long. Produced via immunoSEQ multiplex PCR; TCRdb's table is partial and in-frame only. This repertoire shows some 150,000 clones, around 83% found once; its top ten account for 7.2%. This chain uses TRBV5-8 with TRBJ2-1; maybe TRBD1 (6 bases). The sequencing sample was made of peripheral blood. The clonotype comes from a woman aged 45-65 years in a cohort sampled during active or convalescent COVID-19. Written as DNA, the CDR3 is TGTGCCAGCAGCCGCCGCAGGGACACCAACTCCTACAATGAGCAGTTCTTC. Residues: CASSRRRDTNSYNEQFF. The variable domain in full, with the rest retrieved from reference TRBV5-8 and TRBJ2-1, is EAGVTQSPTHLIKTRGQQATLRCSPISGHTSVYWYQQALGLGLQFLLWYDEGEERNRGNFPPRFSGRQFPNYSSELNVNALELEDSALYLCASSRRRDTNSYNEQFFGPGTRLTVL.